The 21 T cell receptor beta chains given below trace back to one sample, sequenced in a study of OX40 agonist ivuxolimab in advanced cancers. The protocol was immunoSEQ multiplex PCR, while the TCRdb copy is restricted to in-frame clones and leaves out a portion. The sample carries about 38,000 clones, about 80% recorded once. The starting material was CD4+ or CD8+ T cells sorted from blood, obtained in a trial of the OX40 agonist ivuxolimab. The receptor source for this set is an adult with an advanced solid tumor such as melanoma, head and neck, liver or kidney cancer.

The V and J genes are TRBV2 and TRBJ2-7; 12 bases match TRBD2. Germline loops: CDR1 SNHLY, CDR2 FYNNEI. The trim removed 6 bases at V and 4 bases at J, leaving 4 bases unmatched. The CDR3 extends over 14 amino acids. This CDR3 is CASRWTSGTYEQYF. The DNA of the CDR3 is TGTGCCAGCAGGTGGACTAGCGGGACTTACGAGCAGTACTTC.

The CDR3 DNA reads as TGTGCCAGCAGCCTCACTACAGGGGGCTCTGGAAACACCATATATTTT. Its protein is CASSLTTGGSGNTIYF. The chain joins TRBV7-8 to TRBJ1-3, with 8 bases fitting TRBD1. The germline V gene has CDR1 SGHVS and CDR2 FQNEAQ. The CDR3 extends over 16 amino acids. J lost 0 bases, V lost 5 bases, and 6 bases had no gene match.

This clone was detected once. This chain links TRBV10-3 with TRBJ2-3, with D unclear. V was shortened by 2 bases and J by 2 bases, with 8 bases between the two germline ends. Germline V gene lookup returns CDR1 ENHRY and CDR2 SYGVKD. This CDR3 has 14 amino acids. The CDR3 reads CAISEGVTTDTQYF. The CDR3 DNA sequence: TGTGCCATCAGTGAGGGGGTTACCACAGATACGCAGTATTTT.

V gene TRBV6-5 combines with J gene TRBJ2-3; no clear D gene. Trimming took off 10 bases at V and 1 base at J, with 12 bases between the two ends. Per germline, CDR1 MNHEY and CDR2 SVGAGI. The CDR3 has 13 residues. CDR3 in DNA: TGTGCCATCCGGGTTGGGGGCACAGATACGCAGTATTTT. It codes for CAIRVGGTDTQYF.

The V gene is TRBV6-5, the J gene TRBJ2-2; D may be TRBD1 or TRBD2 (5 bases each). The germline V gene encodes CDR1 MNHEY and CDR2 SVGAGI. V was shortened by 8 bases and J by 6 bases, with 13 bases between the two germline ends. CDR3 size: 13 residues. CDR3 sequence (DNA): TGTGCCAGCGAGGGACCTGGTCCCGGGGAGCTGTTTTTT. Protein: CASEGPGPGELFF.

The genes are TRBV5-1 and TRBJ2-5, with a possible D match to TRBD1 (6 bases). The J call may be faulty, since TRBJ2-7 better matches the DNA end. This CDR3 region has 14 residues. The V gene's germline CDR1 is SGHRS and CDR2 YFSETQ. The CDR3 sequence is CASRRQASTYEQYF. CDR3 sequence (DNA): TGCGCCAGCAGAAGACAGGCATCCACCTACGAGCAGTACTTC.

V usage is TRBV2 and J usage is TRBJ2-1, with 8 bases aligning to TRBD2. V trimming: 4 bases; J trimming: 10 bases; junction bases outside the gene matches: 6. This CDR3 region has 13 residues. Germline V gene lookup returns CDR1 SNHLY and CDR2 FYNNEI. CDR3 amino acids: CASSVGLVEEQFF. CDR3 DNA: TGTGCCAGCAGTGTGGGACTAGTAGAAGAGCAGTTCTTC.

This clone was recorded a few times. The chain recombines TRBV7-6 with TRBJ1-1, with D hard to call. Trimming took 2 bases from V and 1 from J, leaving 8 bases between them. Germline assignment: CDR1 SGHVS and CDR2 FNYEAQ. The CDR3 sequence is 14 residues long. The CDR3 reads CASSLITENTEAFF. CDR3 DNA: TGTGCCAGCAGCTTAATAACAGAGAACACTGAAGCTTTCTTT. The full variable domain, with the rest looked up from reference TRBV7-6 and TRBJ1-1, is GAGVSQSPRYKVTKRGQDVALRCDPISGHVSLYWYRQALGQGPEFLTYFNYEAQQDKSGLPNDRFSAERPEGSISTLTIQRTEQRDSAMYRCASSLITENTEAFFGQGTRLTVV.

This sequence joins TRBV7-2 and TRBJ2-5; TRBD2 might be the D (6 bases). The germline V and J ends were trimmed by 4 bases and 7 bases, with 16 bases remaining between them. The CDR3 has 14 residues. Germline V gene data show CDR1 as SGHTA and CDR2 as FQGNSA. CDR3 in DNA: TGTGCCAGCAGCTCGCCCGGGAGAATCATGACCCAGTACTTC. Translating it yields CASSSPGRIMTQYF.

The V and J genes are TRBV5-1 and TRBJ2-1; 9 bases align to TRBD2. V was clipped by 6 bases and J by 3 bases; unmatched bases: 10. This CDR3 is built from 16 residues. CDR1 SGHRS and CDR2 YFSETQ come from the germline V gene. The DNA of the CDR3 is TGCGCCAGCACTATTGGGGCTAGCGGGGACTACAATGAGCAGTTCTTC. It yields the protein CASTIGASGDYNEQFF.

The rearrangement links TRBV5-1 to TRBJ1-1; D is possibly TRBD1 (5 bases). Germline values: CDR1 SGHRS, CDR2 YFSETQ. V was trimmed by 0 bases and J by 3 bases, leaving 12 bases between them. This CDR3 comprises 15 residues. The CDR3 DNA follows: TGCGCCAGCAGCTTGGGTGCAGGGTGGGACACTGAAGCTTTCTTT. Protein product: CASSLGAGWDTEAFF.

The chain is built from TRBV28 and TRBJ1-2; a possible D gene is TRBD1 (6 bases). The germline V gene has CDR1 MDHEN and CDR2 SYDVKM. This CDR3 is 12 amino acids long. Trimming pared 8 bases from V and 2 bases from J, leaving 9 bases between. CDR3 nucleotides: TGTGCCAGCCTCAGGGGAAACTATGGCTACACCTTC. This codes for CASLRGNYGYTF.

V and J are TRBV18 and TRBJ1-1; D unresolved. From germline, CDR1 is KGHSH and CDR2 LQKENI. V lost 0 bases, J lost 5 bases, and 7 bases lay in between. The CDR3 spans 13 residues. The CDR3 region is CASSPPIKTEAFF. CDR3 DNA: TGTGCCAGCTCACCACCTATTAAGACTGAAGCTTTCTTT.

This chain connects TRBV5-1 to TRBJ1-3, with TRBD1 matching over 7 bases. The length of the CDR3 is 14 residues. J lost 5 bases, V lost 4 bases, and 6 bases had no gene match. Germline V gives CDR1 SGHRS, CDR2 YFSETQ. The CDR3 protein is CASSPGQERNTIYF. The CDR3 bases are TGCGCCAGCAGCCCAGGACAGGAAAGAAACACCATATATTTT.

The chain combines TRBV18 with TRBJ2-1, with no clear D. CDR1 and CDR2 from the germline V gene are KGHSH and LQKENI. The CDR3 is 12 residues long. Trimming pared 5 bases from V and 4 bases from J, leaving 6 bases between. The CDR3 loop reads CASSSLYNEQFF. CDR3 nucleotides: TGTGCCAGCTCATCGCTATACAATGAGCAGTTCTTC.

J is TRBJ2-7 and V is TRBV18; perhaps TRBD2 as D (6 bases). Germline CDR1 KGHSH, CDR2 LQKENI. Trimming took 0 bases from V and 5 from J, leaving 14 bases between them. The CDR3 extends over 15 amino acids. The CDR3 loop reads CASSPPSPGVNEQYF. The CDR3 DNA is TGTGCCAGCTCACCACCGTCGCCGGGGGTCAACGAGCAGTACTTC.

The CDR3 is CASSFNGVVGNTIYF. The CDR3, as DNA: TGTGCCAGCAGTTTTAACGGCGTTGTTGGAAACACCATATATTTT. This chain joins TRBV28 and TRBJ1-3, with no clear D. Germline CDR1 reads MDHEN; CDR2 reads SYDVKM. This CDR3 has 15 residues. V was cut by 3 bases and J by 3 bases, with 12 bases left in between. The full variable domain, in which reference TRBV28 and TRBJ1-3 provide the parts outside the CDR3, is DVKVTQSSRYLVKRTGEKVFLECVQDMDHENMFWYRQDPGLGLRLIYFSYDVKMKEKGDIPEGYSVSREKKERFSLILESASTNQTSMYLCASSFNGVVGNTIYFGEGSWLTVV.

This clone showed up just a few times. The chain employs TRBV4-3 and TRBJ2-5; 9 positions agree with TRBD1. CDR1 LGHNA and CDR2 YSLEER come from the germline V gene. Trimming cost V 2 bases and J 2 bases; bases outside gene matches: 3. This CDR3 is built from 15 residues. Here the CDR3 DNA reads TGCGCCAGCAGCCAAATCGGACAGGGGCAAGAGACCCAGTACTTC. Protein: CASSQIGQGQETQYF.

The gene calls are TRBV19 and TRBJ2-2; 8 bases fit TRBD1. V lost 3 bases and J lost 4; bases outside the gene matches: 4. Germline CDR1 is LNHDA and CDR2 is SQIVND (reference sequence). This CDR3 has 15 residues. This CDR3 reads CASSIADRATGELFF. The CDR3 DNA follows: TGTGCCAGTAGTATCGCGGACAGGGCCACCGGGGAGCTGTTTTTT. Based on the CDR3 plus reference TRBV19 and TRBJ2-2, the full variable domain is DGGITQSPKYLFRKEGQNVTLSCEQNLNHDAMYWYRQDPGQGLRLIYYSQIVNDFQKGDIAEGYSVSREKKESFPLTVTSAQKNPTAFYLCASSIADRATGELFFGEGSRLTVL.

The rearrangement uses TRBV18 and TRBJ2-2; weak D call: TRBD2 (5 bases). The V end lost 3 bases, the J end lost 0 bases, and 11 bases lay between the germline ends. The germline V gene has CDR1 KGHSH and CDR2 LQKENI. The CDR3 spans 16 residues. CDR3 sequence: CASSPFELANTGELFF. The DNA of the CDR3 is TGTGCCAGCTCACCCTTTGAACTAGCGAACACCGGGGAGCTGTTTTTT.

The CDR3 DNA sequence: TGTGCCAGCTCGCTCAACAGGGGTGGTCAGCCCCAGCATTTT. Its translation is CASSLNRGGQPQHF. V gene TRBV18 combines with J gene TRBJ1-5, with TRBD1 matching over 7 bases. The germline V gene has CDR1 KGHSH and CDR2 LQKENI. The ends lost 6 bases at V and 6 bases at J; junction bases unmatched: 8. There are 14 residues in the CDR3.